A few counts support the clone carrying this TCR beta chain. Its specificity is unknown. Assay: immunoSEQ multiplex PCR; the TCRdb copy retains only in-frame clones and omits some. This sample has fewer than 30,000 clones, with roughly four fifths found just once. These data belong to a study of OX40 agonist ivuxolimab in advanced cancers. Across the study: An agonistic human IgG2 monoclonal antibody against OX40 (CD134) was given. Those treated in dose escalation had hepatocellular carcinoma, melanoma, renal cell cancer or head and neck cancer.

Broader study findings: Among the lowest levels of clonal expansion were found in partial responders at 0.1-3.0 mg/kg.

The input for sequencing was CD4+ or CD8+ T cells sorted from blood, taken in a trial of the OX40 agonist ivuxolimab. The TCR was taken from an adult with an advanced solid tumor such as melanoma, head and neck, liver or kidney cancer.

CDR3 nucleotides: TGTGCCAGCTCACCTCGCGGGGGGCCCTGGGAGACCCAGTACTTC. It encodes CASSPRGGPWETQYF. The chain uses TRBV18 and TRBJ2-5, with TRBD2 matching over 8 bases. With 3 bases clipped from V and 5 bases from J, the junction kept 8 bases outside the gene matches. This CDR3 spans 15 amino acids. Germline CDR1 KGHSH, CDR2 LQKENI.